A single sample is the source of the 27 T cell receptor beta chains below, sequenced in a study of T cells in women clearing cervical HPV infection. Sequencing was performed with immunoSEQ multiplex PCR; in TCRdb, only in-frame clones are kept and a portion is missing. This sample's table reports 25,000 to 35,000 clones. The sample comprised blood buffy coat. The source of these receptors is a woman aged 18 to 69 with a cervical HPV16 infection that either progressed to CIN3+ or cleared (not recorded which).

A remark on this clone: With the read ending 3 residues before the CDR3 end, the germline J gene is used to fill in that end. V usage is TRBV30 and J usage is TRBJ1-5, with D perhaps matching TRBD1 (5 bases). V was shortened by 3 bases and J by 1 base, with 16 bases between the two germline ends. The CDR3 contains 16 residues. Germline V CDR1 and CDR2: GTSNPN, SVGIG (reference sequence). CDR3 sequence reads: CAWRQAGIVSNQPQHF. The part of the CDR3 DNA that was read is TGTGCCTGGAGACAGGCCGGGATAGTAAGCAATCAGCCC.

The CDR3 bases that were read are TGTGCCATCAGTGGGACAGGGGGCTACGAG. Protein: CAISGTGGYE. In full, the CDR3 is CAISGTGGYEQYF. The V gene is TRBV10-3, the J gene TRBJ2-7; TRBD1 agrees at 10 bases. Read coverage stops 3 residues before the CDR3 terminus; the germline J gene supplies the remainder. V dropped 4 bases and J dropped 3; count of bases not matched to a gene: 0. The germline V gene has CDR1 ENHRY and CDR2 SYGVKD. CDR3 size: 13 residues.

On this clone: The read terminates 3 residues before the CDR3 end, so the remaining end is supplied by the germline J gene. The rearrangement joins TRBV9 to TRBJ2-1; D may be TRBD2 (5 bases). V was pared by 0 bases and J by 3 bases, with 13 bases between. Germline CDR1 is SGDLS and CDR2 is YYNGEE. This CDR3 has 16 residues. CDR3 in amino acids: CASSVAPADRYNEQFF. The CDR3 DNA, read in part, is TGTGCCAGCAGCGTAGCTCCAGCGGACCGCTACAATGAG. The variable domain in full, completed from reference TRBV9 and TRBJ2-1, reads DSGVTQTPKHLITATGQRVTLRCSPRSGDLSVYWYQQSLDQGLQFLIQYYNGEERAKGNILERFSAQQFPDLHSELNLSSLELGDSALYFCASSVAPADRYNEQFFGPGTRLTVL.

As regards this clone: The CDR3 goes on 3 residues after the read ends, and that part is filled in from the germline J gene. The chain couples TRBV20-1 to TRBJ1-1; the D is unclear. The CDR3 is made up of 13 amino acids. The ends were cut back, 2 bases at V and 1 base at J, with 8 bases in the middle. Germline-derived CDR1 and CDR2 are DFQATT and SNEGSKA (reference sequence). Partial CDR3 DNA: TGCAGTGCTAGAACTACACAGAACACTGAA. Protein sequence: CSARTTQNTE. The CDR3 as a whole reads CSARTTQNTEAFF.

Concerning this clone: The missing CDR3 end, 3 residues past where the read stops, is filled in from the germline J gene. The J gene is TRBJ2-2, the V gene TRBV2, with D tentatively TRBD1 (6 bases). Trimming pared 1 base from V and 5 bases from J, leaving 17 bases between. In germline, CDR1 is SNHLY, CDR2 FYNNEI. The length of the CDR3 is 17 residues. Incomplete CDR3 DNA: TGTGCCAGCAGTGAAGACAGGGTAATTTCGGAGACCGGGGAG. Amino acid sequence: CASSEDRVISETGE. The entire CDR3 protein reads CASSEDRVISETGELFF.

The DNA read from the CDR3 is TGTGCCAGCAGCCGGACTGGAGTAGGGGAGACC. The encoded protein is CASSRTGVGET. From start to end, the CDR3 is CASSRTGVGETQYF. V usage is TRBV5-4 and J usage is TRBJ2-5, with D perhaps matching TRBD2 (5 bases). From the germline J gene comes the end of the CDR3, since the read stops 3 residues before it. Germline V lookup: CDR1 SGHNT, CDR2 YYREEE (reference sequence). Trimming stripped 4 bases from V and 5 bases from J, with 15 bases between. CDR3 length: 14 residues.

In the case of this clone: Read sequence stops 3 residues before the CDR3 end, and the germline J gene provides the missing end. V gene TRBV7-6 combines with J gene TRBJ1-2; a weak D match, TRBD1 (6 bases). CDR3 length: 14 residues. CDR1 is SGHVS and CDR2 is FNYEAQ in the germline V gene. CDR3 residues: CASSLLGDNYDYTF. The sequenced part of the CDR3 DNA is TGTGCCAGCAGCCTACTGGGGGACAACTACGAC.

Notes on this clone: The CDR3 goes on 3 residues after the read ends, and that part is filled in from the germline J gene. V is TRBV19 and J is TRBJ1-4, with D possibly being TRBD1 (5 bases). Between the trimmed V and J ends, which lost 1 base and 2 bases, there was a span of 14 bases. From germline, CDR1 is LNHDA and CDR2 SQIVND (reference sequence). The CDR3 has 17 residues. The CDR3 here is CASSIARQGDTNEKLFF. The CDR3 DNA, read in part, is TGTGCCAGTAGTATAGCGAGGCAGGGAGATACTAATGAAAAA.

As concerns this clone: The read ends 3 residues early relative to the CDR3; the germline J gene fills the gap. The chain is built from TRBV20-1 and TRBJ2-3; perhaps TRBD2 as D (6 bases). The CDR3 sequence is 14 residues long. The germline V gene encodes CDR1 DFQATT and CDR2 SNEGSKA (reference sequence). The DNA read from the CDR3 is TGCAGTGCGGGGGAGAGCGCGGGGCAAGAGACG. Translation gives CSAGESAGQET. The full CDR3 reads CSAGESAGQETQYF.

Points on this clone: Compared with germline, one end of the junction differs, possibly owing to a read error. With the read ending 3 residues before the CDR3 end, the germline J gene is used to fill in that end. This chain links TRBV4-2 with TRBJ1-1, with D tentatively TRBD1 (6 bases). CDR1 is LGHNA and CDR2 is YNFKEQ in the germline V gene. The CDR3 has 16 residues. CDR3 residues: CASSQGLDRENTEAFF. The sequenced CDR3 bases are TGCGCCAGCAGCCAAGGCTTGGACAGAGAGAACACTGAA.

Comment on this clone: The read finishes 3 residues shy of the CDR3 end, and the germline J gene is used to complete it. The J gene is TRBJ2-2, the V gene TRBV6-2 or TRBV6-3; 8 bases match TRBD1. The CDR3 has 14 residues. The germline CDR1 and CDR2 sequences are MNHEY and SVGEGT. Trimming removed 6 bases from V and 5 bases from J; junction bases left unmatched: 5. The CDR3 reads CASRLGQGTGELFF. CDR3 bases read: TGTGCCAGCAGACTTGGACAGGGAACCGGGGAG.

Details on this clone: From the germline J gene comes the end of the CDR3, since the read stops 3 residues before it. The V and J genes are TRBV2 and TRBJ2-1; 11 bases fit TRBD2. J was trimmed by 6 bases and V by 6 bases; bases with no gene match: 4. Per the germline V gene, CDR1 is SNHLY and CDR2 is FYNNEI. The CDR3 covers 14 residues. CDR3 DNA, as far as it was read: TGTGCCAGCAGGAGACTAGCGGGGCCCAATGAG. Translating gives CASRRLAGPNE. Given in full, the CDR3 is CASRRLAGPNEQFF.

As for this clone: From the germline J gene comes the end of the CDR3, since the read stops 3 residues before it. V is TRBV5-1 and J is TRBJ2-3, with D perhaps TRBD1 (5 bases). The CDR3 is made up of 16 amino acids. The germline CDR1 and CDR2 sequences are SGHRS and YFSETQ. The sequenced part of the CDR3 DNA is TGCGCCAGCAGCTTGGAGGGGCCTTATAGCAATCAGCCG. This translates into CASSLEGPYSNQP. Given in full, the CDR3 is CASSLEGPYSNQPQYF.

On this clone itself: The read stops 3 residues short of the end of the CDR3; the missing end is completed from the germline J gene. The gene calls are TRBV20-1 and TRBJ1-2; 8 bases fit TRBD1. Germline values: CDR1 DFQATT, CDR2 SNEGSKA (reference sequence). After removal of 7 bases from V and 5 bases from J, the junction contained 9 bases not matched to a gene. The CDR3 extends over 13 amino acids. CDR3 in amino acids: CSVKQGVEYGYTF. The covered CDR3 bases are TGCAGTGTCAAACAGGGGGTAGAGTATGGC.

As concerns this clone: Read coverage stops 3 residues before the CDR3 terminus; the germline J gene supplies the remainder. The chain couples TRBV29-1 to TRBJ2-5, with D possibly TRBD1 on 6 matching bases. V shed 2 bases and J shed 5 bases, with 12 bases lying between them. This CDR3 region has 13 residues. Germline CDR1 reads SQVTM; CDR2 reads ANQGSEA. Incomplete CDR3 DNA: TGCAGCGTTGAACAGGGGCGACGGGAGACC. Its translation is CSVEQGRRET. The whole CDR3 protein reads CSVEQGRRETQYF.

Comments on this clone: The DNA ends 3 residues before the CDR3 does, and the rest of the CDR3 is filled in from the germline J gene. The chain combines TRBV4-2 with TRBJ2-7, with D perhaps matching TRBD2 (5 bases). Germline CDR1 and CDR2: LGHNA and YNFKEQ. The CDR3 contains 14 residues. Deletions cut 0 bases from V and 3 bases from J, with 9 bases between. The covered CDR3 bases are TGTGCCAGCAGCCAAGAGCGGGCCGTCTACGAG. Encoded protein: CASSQERAVYE. The whole CDR3 protein reads CASSQERAVYEQYF.

Remarks on this clone: The read terminates 3 residues before the CDR3 end, so the remaining end is supplied by the germline J gene. The V gene is TRBV7-9, the J gene TRBJ1-5; D is possibly TRBD1 (6 bases). Per germline, CDR1 SEHNR and CDR2 FQNEAQ (reference sequence). Trimming left V 1 base short and J 6 bases short, with 13 bases between. The CDR3 consists of 15 residues. CDR3 residues: CASSLGGAGGQPQHF. CDR3 bases read: TGTGCCAGCAGCTTAGGGGGGGCGGGGGGTCAGCCC.

Details on this clone: The DNA ends 3 residues before the CDR3 does, and the rest of the CDR3 is filled in from the germline J gene. V usage is TRBV29-1 and J usage is TRBJ1-2; 10 bases fit TRBD1. V trimming: 8 bases; J trimming: 0 bases; junction bases outside the gene matches: 9. CDR1 SQVTM and CDR2 ANQGSEA come from the germline V gene. The CDR3 sequence is 15 residues long. The CDR3: CSIDRGLTANYGYTF. CDR3 DNA, as far as it was read: TGCAGCATCGACAGGGGGCTTACAGCTAACTATGGC. Together with reference TRBV29-1 and TRBJ1-2, the CDR3 gives the full variable domain: SAVISQKPSRDICQRGTSLTIQCQVDSQVTMMFWYRQQPGQSLTLIATANQGSEATYESGFVIDKFPISRPNLTFSTLTVSNMSPEDSSIYLCSIDRGLTANYGYTFGSGTRLTVV.

Comments on this clone: The CDR3 end falls 3 residues outside the read, so it is completed with the germline J gene. This chain joins TRBV19 and TRBJ1-2; 9 bases are shared with TRBD1. The CDR3 has 16 amino acids. Germline V lookup: CDR1 LNHDA, CDR2 SQIVND (reference sequence). CDR3 DNA, as far as it was read: TGTGCCAGTACCCTCCTCCCGGGACAGGGTTCGGGTGAC. Translation gives CASTLLPGQGSGD. The whole CDR3 protein is CASTLLPGQGSGDYTF.

Note on this clone: Relative to the germline gene, one junction end is altered; a read error may explain this. The sequence runs out 3 residues before the end of the CDR3; the remainder is reconstructed from the germline J gene. The same CDR3 is also encoded by other DNA sequences in this sample. This chain uses TRBV18 with TRBJ1-2; TRBD1 is a possible D gene (5 bases). The CDR3 runs 16 residues. Per germline, CDR1 KGHSH and CDR2 LQKENI. Incomplete CDR3 DNA: TGTGCCAGCTCGCCACCTTCTAGCGGGGGAGGGAATGAC. Protein product: CASSPPSSGGGND. The whole CDR3 region reads CASSPPSSGGGNDYTF.

On this clone: The read ends 3 residues early relative to the CDR3; the germline J gene fills the gap. The rearrangement links TRBV19 to TRBJ2-5; the match to TRBD1 covers 12 bases. The ends lost 1 base at V and 5 bases at J; junction bases unmatched: 11. CDR1 LNHDA and CDR2 SQIVND come from the germline V gene (reference sequence). The CDR3 is 18 residues long. The CDR3 sequence is CASSIGISGTGGFETQYF. The CDR3 bases that were read are TGTGCCAGTAGTATAGGGATCTCCGGGACAGGGGGCTTTGAGACC.

The CDR3 DNA, read in part, is TGTGCCAGCAGCCGTGGGGGGGGGAAGTCCTACGAG. Encoded protein: CASSRGGGKSYE. The full CDR3 protein reads CASSRGGGKSYEQYF. This chain uses TRBV12-3 or TRBV12-4 with TRBJ2-7; 7 bases agree with TRBD2. Read coverage stops 3 residues before the CDR3 terminus; the germline J gene supplies the remainder. CDR3 length: 15 residues. V was clipped by 6 bases and J by 1 base; unmatched bases: 9.

Of note for this clone: Read sequence stops 3 residues before the CDR3 end, and the germline J gene provides the missing end. The rearrangement joins TRBV10-3 to TRBJ1-1; unclear D gene. The CDR3 spans 19 residues. V gave up 0 bases and J gave up 0 bases, with 20 bases separating them. CDR1 is ENHRY and CDR2 is SYGVKD in the germline V gene. CDR3 loop: CAISESYQRWSDMNTEAFF. The sequenced CDR3 bases are TGTGCCATCAGTGAGTCGTATCAGAGGTGGTCCGATATGAACACTGAA.

Concerning this clone itself: The read finishes 3 residues shy of the CDR3 end, and the germline J gene is used to complete it. The chain combines TRBV19 with TRBJ2-3; tentatively, D is TRBD2 (7 bases). Germline V lookup: CDR1 LNHDA, CDR2 SQIVND (reference sequence). CDR3 length equals 18 residues. The ends were cut back, 9 bases at V and 1 base at J, with 26 bases in the middle. CDR3 in amino acids: CARTDNRVQAGGTDTQYF. The sequenced CDR3 bases are TGTGCCAGAACCGATAACAGGGTCCAGGCGGGGGGCACAGATACG.

Comment on this clone: From the germline J gene comes the end of the CDR3, since the read stops 3 residues before it. This chain connects TRBV14 to TRBJ2-5; tentative D call: TRBD1 (6 bases). The germline V gene has CDR1 SGHDN and CDR2 FVKESK. The CDR3 has 13 residues. Deletions cut 4 bases from V and 4 bases from J, with 10 bases between. The part of the CDR3 DNA that was read is TGTGCCAGCAGCCCCAGGGGCGGAGAGACC. Amino acid sequence: CASSPRGGET. The CDR3, in full, reads CASSPRGGETQYF.

Comment on this clone: The read ends 3 residues shy of where the CDR3 ends; the end is completed using the germline J gene. V and J are TRBV29-1 and TRBJ1-1, with unresolved D. The CDR3 sequence is 15 residues long. Germline V gene lookup returns CDR1 SQVTM and CDR2 ANQGSEA. The V end lost 4 bases, the J end lost 0 bases, and 15 bases lay between the germline ends. The CDR3 loop reads CSVAAGWAMNTEAFF. The sequenced CDR3 bases are TGCAGCGTTGCGGCAGGCTGGGCGATGAACACTGAA.

Comments on this clone: The read comes to an end 3 residues before the CDR3 does, leaving the germline J gene to fill in the end. The chain is built from TRBV5-6 and TRBJ2-5; 9 bases fit TRBD2. From germline, CDR1 is SGHDT and CDR2 YYEEEE. V lost 2 bases and J lost 7; bases outside the gene matches: 9. The CDR3 consists of 15 residues. The CDR3 DNA, read in part, is TGTGCCAGCAGCTTATTAGCGGGGGCTTGGGGGACC. Its protein product is CASSLLAGAWGT. The whole CDR3 protein reads CASSLLAGAWGTQYF.